The present T cell receptor (beta chain) was sequenced within a study of blood T cell repertoires in COVID-19. Libraries were prepared by immunoSEQ multiplex PCR; TCRdb keeps only in-frame clonotypes and omits some of them. Among under 250,000 clones, 75% to 90% were seen once, and the ten largest hold approximately 3.4%. Trimming pared 9 bases from V and 0 bases from J, leaving 12 bases between. The CDR3 runs to 13 residues. CDR1 and CDR2 (germline): LNHDA, SQIVND (reference sequence). Sequenced sample: PBMCs or T cells enriched from blood (not recorded which). The receptor's source is a woman younger than 30 in a cohort exposed to, infected with or recovered from COVID-19 (not recorded which). The gene calls are TRBV19 and TRBJ2-7; D is possibly TRBD1 (6 bases). This CDR3 is CASGRGLSYEQYF. The CDR3 nucleotides are TGTGCCAGCGGCAGGGGCCTCTCCTACGAGCAGTACTTC.